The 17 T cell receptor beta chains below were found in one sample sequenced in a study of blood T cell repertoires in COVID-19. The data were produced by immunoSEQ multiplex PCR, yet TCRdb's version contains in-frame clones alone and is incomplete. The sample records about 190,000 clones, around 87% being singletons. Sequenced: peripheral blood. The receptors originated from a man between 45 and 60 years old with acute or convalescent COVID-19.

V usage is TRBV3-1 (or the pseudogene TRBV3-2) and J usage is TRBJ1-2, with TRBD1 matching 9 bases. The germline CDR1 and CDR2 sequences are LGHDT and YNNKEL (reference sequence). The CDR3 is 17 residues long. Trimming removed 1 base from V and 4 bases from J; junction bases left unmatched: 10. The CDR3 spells CASSQGNLGTGTYGYTF. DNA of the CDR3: TGTGCCAGCAGCCAAGGAAACCTCGGGACAGGGACCTATGGCTACACCTTC.

CDR3 nucleotide sequence: TGTGCCAGCAGTTTTTCAGGGGGAACTAATGAAAAACTGTTTTTT. Protein: CASSFSGGTNEKLFF. J is TRBJ1-4 and V is TRBV28; 7 nucleotides agree with TRBD1. This CDR3 is built from 15 residues. Germline trimming cut 3 bases from V and 1 base from J; bases unmatched to any gene: 2. Germline CDR1 and CDR2: MDHEN and SYDVKM.

The CDR3 reads CASSIQGGDYNEQFF. The CDR3 DNA reads TGTGCCAGTAGTATACAGGGAGGGGACTACAATGAGCAGTTCTTC. J is TRBJ2-1 and V is TRBV19; 7 nucleotides match TRBD2. CDR3 length equals 15 residues. V dropped 2 bases and J dropped 3; count of bases not matched to a gene: 4. CDR1 LNHDA and CDR2 SQIVND come from the germline V gene (reference sequence).

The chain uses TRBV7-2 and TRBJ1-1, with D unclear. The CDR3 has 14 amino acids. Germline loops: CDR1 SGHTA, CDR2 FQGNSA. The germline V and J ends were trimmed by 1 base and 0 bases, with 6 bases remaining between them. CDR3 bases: TGTGCCAGCAGCTTAGTGCACATGAACACTGAAGCTTTCTTT. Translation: CASSLVHMNTEAFF.

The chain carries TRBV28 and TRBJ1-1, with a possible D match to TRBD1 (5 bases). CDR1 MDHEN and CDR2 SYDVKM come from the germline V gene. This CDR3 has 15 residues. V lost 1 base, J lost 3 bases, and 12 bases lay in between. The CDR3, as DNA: TGTGCCAGCAGTTTATCCCTTATAGGGGACACTGAAGCTTTCTTT. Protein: CASSLSLIGDTEAFF.

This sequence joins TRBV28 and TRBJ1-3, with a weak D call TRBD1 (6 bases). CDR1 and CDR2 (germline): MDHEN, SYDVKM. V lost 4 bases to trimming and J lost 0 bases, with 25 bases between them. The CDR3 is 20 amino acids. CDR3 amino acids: CASSSPPSVYRASSGNTIYF. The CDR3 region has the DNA TGTGCCAGCAGTTCCCCCCCCTCGGTCTACAGGGCCAGCTCTGGAAACACCATATATTTT.

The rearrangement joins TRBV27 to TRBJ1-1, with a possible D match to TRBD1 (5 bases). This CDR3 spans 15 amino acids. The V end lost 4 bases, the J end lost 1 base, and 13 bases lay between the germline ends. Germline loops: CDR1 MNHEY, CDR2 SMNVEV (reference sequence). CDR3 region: CASSSFQGGNTEAFF. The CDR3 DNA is TGTGCCAGCAGTTCTTTCCAGGGCGGGAACACTGAAGCTTTCTTT.

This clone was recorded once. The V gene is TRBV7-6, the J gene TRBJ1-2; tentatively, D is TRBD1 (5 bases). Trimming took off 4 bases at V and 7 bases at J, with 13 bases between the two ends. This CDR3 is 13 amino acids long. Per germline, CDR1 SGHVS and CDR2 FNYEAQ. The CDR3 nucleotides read TGTGCCAGCAGCTCCGTCGGAGGGGCTGGCTACACCTTC. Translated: CASSSVGGAGYTF.

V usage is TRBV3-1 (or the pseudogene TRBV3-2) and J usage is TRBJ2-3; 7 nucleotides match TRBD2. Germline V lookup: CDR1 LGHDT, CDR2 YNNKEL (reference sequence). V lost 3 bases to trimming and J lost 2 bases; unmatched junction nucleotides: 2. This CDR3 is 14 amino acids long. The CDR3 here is CASSHGTTTDTQYF. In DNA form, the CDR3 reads TGTGCCAGCAGCCATGGGACTACCACAGATACGCAGTATTTT.

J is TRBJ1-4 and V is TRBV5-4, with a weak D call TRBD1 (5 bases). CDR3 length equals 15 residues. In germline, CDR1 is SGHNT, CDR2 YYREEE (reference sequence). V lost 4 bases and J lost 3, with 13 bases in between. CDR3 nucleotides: TGTGCCAGCAGCCATTTCGGGGGGGCTAATGAAAAACTGTTTTTT. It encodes CASSHFGGANEKLFF.

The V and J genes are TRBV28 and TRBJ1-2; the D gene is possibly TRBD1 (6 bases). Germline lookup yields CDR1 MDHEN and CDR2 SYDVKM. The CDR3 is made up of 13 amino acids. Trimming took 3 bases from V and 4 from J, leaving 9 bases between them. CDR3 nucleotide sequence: TGTGCCAGCAGTTTTGGACAGTTCTATGGCTACACCTTC. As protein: CASSFGQFYGYTF.

CDR3 loop: CASSPGGTSVPNTGELFF. As DNA, the CDR3 is TGTGCCAGCAGCCCAGGGGGGACTAGCGTTCCGAACACCGGGGAGCTGTTTTTT. The rearrangement uses TRBV5-8 and TRBJ2-2, with 10 bases matching TRBD2. The V gene's germline CDR1 is SGHTS and CDR2 YDEGEE. The CDR3 is made up of 18 amino acids. Trimming took 4 bases from V and 0 from J; bases not matched to a gene: 9. The whole variable domain, filled in from reference TRBV5-8 and TRBJ2-2, reads EAGVTQSPTHLIKTRGQQATLRCSPISGHTSVYWYQQALGLGLQFLLWYDEGEERNRGNFPPRFSGRQFPNYSSELNVNALELEDSALYLCASSPGGTSVPNTGELFFGEGSRLTVL.

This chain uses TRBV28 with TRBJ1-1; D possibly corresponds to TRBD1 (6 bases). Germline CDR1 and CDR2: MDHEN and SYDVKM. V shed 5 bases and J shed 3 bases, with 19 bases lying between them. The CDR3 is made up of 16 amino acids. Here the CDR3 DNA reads TGTGCCAGCAGTCCCGTATCGGGGAGGGGGGACACTGAAGCTTTCTTT. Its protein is CASSPVSGRGDTEAFF.

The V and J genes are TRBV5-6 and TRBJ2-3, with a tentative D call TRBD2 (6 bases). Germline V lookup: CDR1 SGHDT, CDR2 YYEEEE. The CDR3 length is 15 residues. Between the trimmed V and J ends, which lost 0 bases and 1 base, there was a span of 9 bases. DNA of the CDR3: TGTGCCAGCAGCTTGGTCGGGGGAGGCACAGATACGCAGTATTTT. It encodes CASSLVGGGTDTQYF.

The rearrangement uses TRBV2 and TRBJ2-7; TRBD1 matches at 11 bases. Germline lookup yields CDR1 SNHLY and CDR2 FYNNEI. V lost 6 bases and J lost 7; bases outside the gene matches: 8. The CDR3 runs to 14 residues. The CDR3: CASSFGQGAGEQYF. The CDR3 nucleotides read TGTGCCAGCAGCTTTGGACAGGGGGCAGGGGAGCAGTACTTC.

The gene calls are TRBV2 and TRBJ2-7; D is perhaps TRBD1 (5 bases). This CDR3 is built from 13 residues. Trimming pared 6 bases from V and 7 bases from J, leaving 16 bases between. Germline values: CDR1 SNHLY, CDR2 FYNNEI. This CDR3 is CASRDLQVREQYF. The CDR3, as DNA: TGTGCCAGCAGGGACCTACAGGTCCGGGAGCAGTACTTC.

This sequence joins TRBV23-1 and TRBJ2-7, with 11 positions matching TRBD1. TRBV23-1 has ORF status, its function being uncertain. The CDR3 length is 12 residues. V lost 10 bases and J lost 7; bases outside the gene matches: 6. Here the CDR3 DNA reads TGCGCCATAGGACAGGGGGCCGGAGAGCAGTACTTC. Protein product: CAIGQGAGEQYF.